The next 15 T cell receptor beta chains were all read from a single sample in a study of OX40 agonist ivuxolimab in advanced cancers. Assay used: immunoSEQ multiplex PCR; TCRdb lists only in-frame clones, some missing. Among under 80,000 clones listed, roughly 93% were seen once. This specimen was CD4+ or CD8+ T cells sorted from blood, taken in a trial of the OX40 agonist ivuxolimab. The receptors stem from an adult with an advanced solid tumor such as melanoma, head and neck, liver or kidney cancer.

This clone has only one observation. This chain links TRBV4-3 with TRBJ2-3, with 8 nucleotides matching TRBD1. The CDR3 contains 15 residues. CDR1 and CDR2 from the germline V gene are LGHNA and YSLEER. With V trimmed by 2 bases and J by 4 bases, 5 bases remained unmatched. This chain's CDR3 is CASSQFGQGPDTQYF. CDR3 nucleotides: TGCGCCAGCAGCCAATTCGGACAGGGACCAGATACGCAGTATTTT.

The chain is built from TRBV15 and TRBJ2-1; D is undetermined. The CDR3 has 14 amino acids. V was pared by 0 bases and J by 7 bases, with 10 bases between. Germline loops: CDR1 LNHNV, CDR2 YYDKDF (reference sequence). The CDR3 protein is CATSRDRGVNEQFF. The CDR3 bases are TGTGCCACCAGCAGAGATCGTGGGGTTAATGAGCAGTTCTTC.

This clone was observed a few times. CDR3 region: CASSLGESYEQYF. DNA of the CDR3: TGTGCCAGCAGCTTAGGAGAGTCCTACGAGCAGTACTTC. This rearrangement joins TRBV5-6 to TRBJ2-7; D ambiguous. The CDR3 runs 13 residues. Per germline, CDR1 SGHDT and CDR2 YYEEEE. The V gene lost 2 bases and the J gene lost 1 base, with 7 bases spanning the gap. Supplemented by reference TRBV5-6 and TRBJ2-7, the full variable domain reads DAGVTQSPTHLIKTRGQQVTLRCSPKSGHDTVSWYQQALGQGPQFIFQYYEEEERQRGNFPDRFSGHQFPNYSSELNVNALLLGDSALYLCASSLGESYEQYFGPGTRLTVT.

The rearrangement uses TRBV9 and TRBJ2-7, with TRBD2 as a possible D gene (7 bases). CDR3 length: 17 residues. From germline, CDR1 is SGDLS and CDR2 YYNGEE. V shed 2 bases and J shed 2 bases, with 20 bases lying between them. CDR3 nucleotide sequence: TGTGCCAGCAGCGTCCAACCTAGGAGCGGGACACCCTACGAGCAGTACTTC. Translated, it gives CASSVQPRSGTPYEQYF.

The sample holds one count of this clone. The chain combines TRBV4-3 with TRBJ2-5, with TRBD1 matching over 12 bases. The length of the CDR3 is 17 residues. Germline CDR1 and CDR2: LGHNA and YSLEER. V gave up 0 bases and J gave up 5 bases; unmatched junction bases: 7. CDR3 region: CASSQEGTGGGGETQYF. The DNA for the CDR3 is TGCGCCAGCAGCCAAGAGGGGACAGGGGGCGGTGGTGAGACCCAGTACTTC.

This rearrangement joins TRBV7-6 to TRBJ2-2; D unclear. This CDR3 comprises 14 residues. Trimming removed 3 bases at V and 7 bases at J, with 12 bases between. Germline values: CDR1 SGHVS, CDR2 FNYEAQ. As DNA, the CDR3 is TGTGCCAGCAGCTTTGGCGTAGAGGTCGGGGAGCTGTTTTTT. Protein: CASSFGVEVGELFF.

The CDR3 loop reads CASTPGTRIEAFF. In DNA form, the CDR3 reads TGTGCCAGCACCCCCGGGACACGGATTGAAGCTTTCTTT. This chain links TRBV6-5 with TRBJ1-1; D perhaps matches TRBD1 (6 bases). Trimming stripped 7 bases from V and 7 bases from J, with 16 bases between. CDR1 MNHEY and CDR2 SVGAGI come from the germline V gene. The CDR3 covers 13 residues.

About this clone: One junction end does not reproduce the germline sequence, and a read error may be involved. The chain uses TRBV9 and TRBJ2-7, with a possible D match to TRBD2 (5 bases). This CDR3 has 12 residues. Per the germline V gene, CDR1 is SGDLS and CDR2 is YYNGEE. CDR3 sequence: CARSEGPYEQYF. The DNA for the CDR3 is TGTGCCAGGAGCGAGGGTCCTTACGAGCAGTACTTC. Complete variable domain (other parts from reference TRBV9 and TRBJ2-7): DSGVTQTPKHLITATGQRVTLRCSPRSGDLSVYWYQQSLDQGLQFLIQYYNGEERAKGNILERFSAQQFPDLHSELNLSSLELGDSALYFCARSEGPYEQYFGPGTRLTVT.

In this sample, this clone turned up once. This sequence joins TRBV11-2 and TRBJ2-7; weak D call: TRBD1 (5 bases). The CDR3 runs 15 residues. V gave up 0 bases and J gave up 5 bases, with 14 bases separating them. Germline values: CDR1 SGHAT, CDR2 FQNNGV. The CDR3 coding sequence is TGTGCCAGCAGCTTAGATTGGGCGCAGGGCCACGAGCAGTACTTC. Residues: CASSLDWAQGHEQYF.

The chain couples TRBV5-6 to TRBJ2-1; 7 bases fit TRBD2. CDR1 is SGHDT, CDR2 YYEEEE, per germline. The CDR3 is 15 residues long. Trimming at V came to 0 bases and at J to 7 bases, leaving 7 bases not matched to a gene. The chain's CDR3 is CASSLEAGWGNEQFF. The CDR3 nucleotides are TGTGCCAGCAGCTTGGAAGCGGGATGGGGGAATGAGCAGTTCTTC.

V is TRBV4-3 and J is TRBJ1-6; the D gene is possibly TRBD1 (6 bases). This CDR3 is 15 amino acids long. V was pared by 0 bases and J by 7 bases, with 10 bases between. Germline V gives CDR1 LGHNA, CDR2 YSLEER. CDR3 DNA: TGCGCCAGCAGCCAAGATCACAGGGACAATTCACCCCTCCACTTT. Amino acid sequence: CASSQDHRDNSPLHF.

The J gene is TRBJ2-2, the V gene TRBV5-8; 8 nucleotides line up with TRBD1. This CDR3 region has 16 residues. V was clipped by 2 bases and J by 4 bases; unmatched bases: 7. Germline-derived CDR1 and CDR2 are SGHTS and YDEGEE. CDR3 loop: CASSLLPTGGTGELFF. As DNA, the CDR3 is TGTGCCAGCAGCTTACTTCCCACAGGGGGCACCGGGGAGCTGTTTTTT.

This clone was seen once. The chain is built from TRBV10-1 and TRBJ1-2; D possibly corresponds to TRBD1 (6 bases). Germline V gene data show CDR1 as WNHNN and CDR2 as SYGVQD (reference sequence). Trimming shortened V by 5 bases and J by 5 bases, and 12 bases separated the two germline ends. The length of the CDR3 is 13 residues. The DNA for the CDR3 is TGCGCCAGCAGTCCCGGGACATCATATGGCTACACCTTC. Protein product: CASSPGTSYGYTF.

The chain joins TRBV19 to TRBJ1-4; possibly TRBD1 for D (6 bases). Per germline, CDR1 LNHDA and CDR2 SQIVND (reference sequence). With 6 bases removed from V and 5 bases from J, the gap between germline ends came to 7 bases. The CDR3 covers 12 residues. The DNA of the CDR3 is TGTGCCAGTAGAACAGGGAATGAAAAACTGTTTTTT. Its protein product is CASRTGNEKLFF. Full variable domain (missing parts from reference TRBV19 and TRBJ1-4): DGGITQSPKYLFRKEGQNVTLSCEQNLNHDAMYWYRQDPGQGLRLIYYSQIVNDFQKGDIAEGYSVSREKKESFPLTVTSAQKNPTAFYLCASRTGNEKLFFGSGTQLSVL.

The J gene is TRBJ1-5, the V gene TRBV4-3; maybe TRBD1 (5 bases). Germline V gene sequence: CDR1 LGHNA, CDR2 YSLEER. The CDR3 sequence is 15 residues long. Trimming took 0 bases from V and 5 from J, leaving 11 bases between them. CDR3 amino acids: CASSQDREGYQPQHF. The CDR3 nucleotides are TGCGCCAGCAGCCAAGATCGAGAGGGGTATCAGCCCCAGCATTTT.